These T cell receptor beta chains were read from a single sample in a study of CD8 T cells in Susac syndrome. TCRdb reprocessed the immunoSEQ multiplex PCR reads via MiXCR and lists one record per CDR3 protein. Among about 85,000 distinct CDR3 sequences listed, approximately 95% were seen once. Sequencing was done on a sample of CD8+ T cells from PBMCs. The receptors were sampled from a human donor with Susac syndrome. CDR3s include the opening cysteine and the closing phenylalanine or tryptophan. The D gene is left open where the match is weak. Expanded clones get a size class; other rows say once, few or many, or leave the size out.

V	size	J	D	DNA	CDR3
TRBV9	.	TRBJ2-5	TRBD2	TGTGCCAGCAGCGGTAGCGGGATTCAAGAGACCCAGTACTTC	CASSGSGIQETQYF
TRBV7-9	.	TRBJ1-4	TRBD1	TGTGCCAGCAGCCCGGGACAGGGTGTCGAAAAACTGTTTTTT	CASSPGQGVEKLFF
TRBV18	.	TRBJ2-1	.	TGTGCCAGCTCACCGCCACGAGAGTATGAGCAGTTCTTC	CASSPPREYEQFF
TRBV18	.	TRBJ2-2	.	TGTGCCAGCTCACCGGACACGAACACCGGGGAGCTGTTTTTT	CASSPDTNTGELFF
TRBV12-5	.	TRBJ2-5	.	TGTGCTAGTGGTTTGCCCGACAGTCTCCGAGACCCCCAGTACTTC	CASGLPDSLRDPQYF
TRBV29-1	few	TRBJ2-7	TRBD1	TGCAGCGTTGGTCGGGACAGTTCTTACGAGCAGTACTTC	CSVGRDSSYEQYF
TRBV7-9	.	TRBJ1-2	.	TGTGCCAGCAGCTCCCCGGGTCCTACCTCCAACGGCTACACCTTC	CASSSPGPTSNGYTF
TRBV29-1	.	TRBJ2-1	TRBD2	TGCAGCGTTGAAGGCGGGAGGGCCCCACCGGGTGAGCAGTTCTTC	CSVEGGRAPPGEQFF
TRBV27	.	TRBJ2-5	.	TGTGCCAGCAGTTTATACCCCCCCCGGGTAGGGGAGACCCAGTACTTC	CASSLYPPRVGETQYF
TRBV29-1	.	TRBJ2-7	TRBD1	TGCAGCGTTGAAACTAGACAGGGAACAGACTACGAGCAGTACTTC	CSVETRQGTDYEQYF
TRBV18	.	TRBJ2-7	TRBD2	TGTGCCAGCTCACCGGGAGGGTTGACCTTCGGGGAGCAGTACTTC	CASSPGGLTFGEQYF
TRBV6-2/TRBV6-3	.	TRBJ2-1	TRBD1	TGTGCCAGCAGTTCGACAGGGGATGAGCAGTTCTTC	CASSSTGDEQFF
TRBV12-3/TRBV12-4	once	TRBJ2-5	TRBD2	TGTGCCAGCACCGGGGGACTAGCGGCACAAGAGACCCAGTACTTC	CASTGGLAAQETQYF
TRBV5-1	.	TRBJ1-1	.	TGCGCCAGCAGCTTGGGGGACGGCAACACTGAAGCTTTCTTT	CASSLGDGNTEAFF
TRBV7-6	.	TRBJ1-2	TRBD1	TGTGCCAGCAGCTCCGACAGGGGGCTCGACTATGGCTACACCTTC	CASSSDRGLDYGYTF
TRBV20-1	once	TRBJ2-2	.	TGCAGTGCTAGAGATGATGGGTCCCCGAACACCGGGGAGCTGTTTTTT	CSARDDGSPNTGELFF
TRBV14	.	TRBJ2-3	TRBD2	TGTGCCAGCAGCCAAGCGGGAGGGTATACAGATACGCAGTATTTT	CASSQAGGYTDTQYF
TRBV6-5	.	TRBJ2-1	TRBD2	TGTGCCAGCAGTACCGGGACTAGCGGGATCTATGAGCAGTTCTTC	CASSTGTSGIYEQFF
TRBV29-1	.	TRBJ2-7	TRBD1	TGCAGCGCTACGACAGGGGACGGCTACGAGCAGTACTTC	CSATTGDGYEQYF
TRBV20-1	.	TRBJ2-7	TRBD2	TGCAGTGCTAGTTTAGCGGGAGACTATCACGAGCAGTACTTC	CSASLAGDYHEQYF
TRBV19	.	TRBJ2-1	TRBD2	TGTGCCAGTAGTTTGGGACTACCCAACAATGAGCAGTTCTTC	CASSLGLPNNEQFF
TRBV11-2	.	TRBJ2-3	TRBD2	TGTGCCAGCAGCTTACGGCGGGAGTATGTAGATACGCAGTATTTT	CASSLRREYVDTQYF